The next 16 T cell receptor beta chains were all read from a single sample in a study of blood T cell repertoires in COVID-19. Measured with immunoSEQ multiplex PCR; TCRdb has only the in-frame clones, and not every one. Found here are 70,000 to 100,000 clones, more than 90% of them singletons; the top ten hold 1.5% to 2%. Sequencing used peripheral blood. The origin of the receptors is a man aged 55 to 70 with acute or convalescent COVID-19.

The chain recombines TRBV21-1 with TRBJ2-7; the table's D call, TRBD2, was not checked against the DNA. TRBV21-1 is classified as a pseudogene. The CDR3 has 19 amino acids. This CDR3 reads CASSPKPTSGSMNPYEQYF. The DNA of the CDR3 is TGTGCCAGCAGCCCTAAACCGACTAGCGGGAGCATGAATCCCTACGAGCAGTACTTC.

This clone came up a few times. The chain has TRBV10-1 and TRBJ2-7, with 9 bases lining up with TRBD1. CDR1 WNHNN and CDR2 SYGVQD come from the germline V gene (reference sequence). CDR3 size: 14 residues. Trimming cost V 0 bases and J 7 bases; bases outside gene matches: 4. This chain's CDR3 is CASSESGTGREQYF. As DNA, the CDR3 is TGCGCCAGCAGTGAGTCGGGGACAGGGAGAGAGCAGTACTTC.

V is TRBV5-1 and J is TRBJ2-5; 11 bases match TRBD2. The CDR3 sequence is 15 residues long. J lost 2 bases, V lost 3 bases, and 3 bases had no gene match. CDR1 SGHRS and CDR2 YFSETQ come from the germline V gene. CDR3 DNA: TGCGCCAGCAGCTGGGGGACTAGCGGACAAGAGACCCAGTACTTC. It encodes CASSWGTSGQETQYF.

This clone was seen a single time. This rearrangement joins TRBV19 to TRBJ1-2; 7 bases align to TRBD1. The trim removed 5 bases at V and 7 bases at J, leaving 13 bases unmatched. The CDR3 runs to 15 residues. Germline values: CDR1 LNHDA, CDR2 SQIVND (reference sequence). CDR3 nucleotide sequence: TGTGCCAGTAGTCAAACCGGGACAGCGGTCGGTGGCTACACCTTC. It yields the protein CASSQTGTAVGGYTF.

The rearrangement joins TRBV18 to TRBJ2-5, with TRBD2 identical over 12 bases. Germline V gives CDR1 KGHSH, CDR2 LQKENI. The V segment lost 2 bases and the J segment 5 bases; nucleotides outside the gene matches: 9. The CDR3 totals 17 residues. Here the CDR3 reads CASSPLPSGRVIETQYF. CDR3 DNA: TGTGCCAGCTCACCATTGCCTAGCGGGAGGGTTATCGAGACCCAGTACTTC.

The rearrangement joins TRBV11-2 to TRBJ2-2; a possible D gene is TRBD2 (6 bases). Germline lookup yields CDR1 SGHAT and CDR2 FQNNGV. The CDR3 contains 14 residues. V dropped 1 base and J dropped 7 bases, with 10 bases sitting between them. The CDR3 here is CASSLVTSLGELFF. In DNA, the CDR3 is TGTGCCAGCAGCTTAGTAACTAGCCTCGGGGAGCTGTTTTTT.

The chain couples TRBV3-1 (or the pseudogene TRBV3-2) to TRBJ2-7; D call uncertain. Trimming took off 4 bases at V and 2 bases at J, with 12 bases between the two ends. This CDR3 has 14 amino acids. Looked up from germline, CDR1 is LGHDT and CDR2 is YNNKEL (reference sequence). CDR3 residues: CASSPDGGAYEQYF. In DNA, the CDR3 is TGTGCCAGCAGCCCGGATGGCGGCGCCTACGAGCAGTACTTC.

The genes are TRBV3-1 (or the pseudogene TRBV3-2) and TRBJ2-1, with D maybe TRBD2 (6 bases). The germline V and J ends were trimmed by 1 base and 9 bases, with 19 bases remaining between them. In germline, CDR1 is LGHDT, CDR2 YNNKEL (reference sequence). The length of the CDR3 is 16 residues. The CDR3 DNA sequence: TGTGCCAGCAGCCAAGGATGGGACGGGAGAGGTGGTGAGCAGTTCTTC. It encodes CASSQGWDGRGGEQFF.

CDR3 DNA sequence: TGCAGTGCTAGTCCCGGACACGTTGTGGAAAAACTGTTTTTT. It translates to CSASPGHVVEKLFF. The J gene is TRBJ1-4, the V gene TRBV20-1; TRBD1 might be the D (5 bases). The CDR3 is 14 amino acids. The germline V gene encodes CDR1 DFQATT and CDR2 SNEGSKA (reference sequence). V was clipped by 3 bases and J by 8 bases, with 16 bases between them.

In this sample, this clone turned up once. J is TRBJ1-3 and V is TRBV9; D is possibly TRBD1 (5 bases). Germline V lookup: CDR1 SGDLS, CDR2 YYNGEE. V was pared by 3 bases and J by 0 bases, with 7 bases between. This CDR3 comprises 14 residues. Here the CDR3 DNA reads TGTGCCAGCAGCGAGACAGTCTCTGGAAACACCATATATTTT. This encodes CASSETVSGNTIYF.

The V and J genes are TRBV5-1 and TRBJ2-5; 7 nucleotides line up with TRBD1. The junction had 2 bases not matched to a gene; V was cut back by 2 bases and J by 4 bases. Germline V lookup: CDR1 SGHRS, CDR2 YFSETQ. This CDR3 is 13 amino acids long. The CDR3 protein is CASSFGTAETQYF. DNA of the CDR3: TGCGCCAGCAGCTTCGGGACAGCAGAGACCCAGTACTTC.

CDR3 sequence reads: CASSILPGQGIYEQYF. CDR3 nucleotides: TGTGCCAGCAGCATACTTCCGGGACAGGGGATCTACGAGCAGTACTTC. This sequence joins TRBV11-1 and TRBJ2-7; 10 bases agree with TRBD1. Germline lookup yields CDR1 SGHAT and CDR2 FQDESV (reference sequence). V shed 5 bases and J 3 bases; nucleotides not matched to a gene: 10. The CDR3 sequence is 16 residues long.

The chain links TRBV5-8 to TRBJ2-5; D possibly corresponds to TRBD1 (6 bases). V was cut by 1 base and J by 0 bases, with 7 bases left in between. CDR1 SGHTS and CDR2 YDEGEE come from the germline V gene. The CDR3 sequence is 14 residues long. The CDR3 coding sequence is TGTGCCAGCAGCTTGACAGGGAACCAAGAGACCCAGTACTTC. Encoded protein: CASSLTGNQETQYF.

The gene calls are TRBV28 and TRBJ1-3; D remains unclear. The CDR3 length is 15 residues. The V gene's germline CDR1 is MDHEN and CDR2 SYDVKM. V dropped 11 bases and J dropped 3 bases, with 20 bases sitting between them. The CDR3 DNA sequence: TGTGCCTCAACGGGAGGCGGGCTGGGTGGAAACACCATATATTTT. Translation gives CASTGGGLGGNTIYF.

The chain's CDR3 is CASSYSGANYEQYF. The CDR3 nucleotides read TGTGCCAGCAGTTACTCAGGGGCCAACTACGAGCAGTACTTC. This chain joins TRBV6-5 and TRBJ2-7; the D gene is possibly TRBD1 (5 bases). This CDR3 region has 14 residues. Germline CDR1 is MNHEY and CDR2 is SVGAGI. Trimming stripped 0 bases from V and 3 bases from J, with 9 bases between.

This clone was found once. The V and J genes are TRBV24-1 and TRBJ2-7; TRBD2 matches 8 bases. With V trimmed by 12 bases and J by 8 bases, 20 bases remained unmatched. Germline CDR1 reads KGHDR; CDR2 reads SFDVKD. The CDR3 runs to 15 residues. CDR3 amino acids: CAAMELAGPPAQQYF. Written as DNA, the CDR3 is TGTGCCGCCATGGAATTAGCGGGGCCCCCCGCGCAGCAGTACTTC.